These 15 T cell receptor beta chains share one sample of origin, sequenced in a study of spatial heterogeneity in lung cancer. Overall study results and limits: For expanded intratumoral alpha and beta TCRs, counts tracked tumor mutation counts.

The time point denotes: sample taken at primary tumor resection. These receptors are not linked to any known antigen. One entry per CDR3 protein results from TCRdb running MiXCR on the 5' RACE reads. The sample contains 5,700 or so distinct CDR3 sequences, roughly 7.8% of which appear only once. Source: lung tumor tissue, taken at surgery. Receptor source: a female donor with early-stage non-small cell lung cancer.

This clonotype was detected a few times. Since it is a stray read in a library aimed at alpha chains, this beta chain has a size that is not meaningful. The rearrangement joins TRBV19 to TRBJ2-2, with D unresolved. The CDR3 loop spans 13 amino acids. Germline assignment: CDR1 LNHDA and CDR2 SQIVND (reference sequence). V shed 5 bases and J shed 1 base, with 5 bases lying between them. The CDR3: CASSLGNTGELFF. CDR3 DNA sequence: TGTGCCAGTAGTCTGGGGAACACCGGGGAGCTGTTTTTT.

This clonotype is medium-sized (0.01 to 0.1%). The library was designed around alpha chains, so this beta chain is a stray read whose abundance carries little weight. This chain connects TRBV4-3 to TRBJ1-2; D call uncertain. The V and J ends lost 0 bases and 3 bases respectively, with 11 bases between them. Germline CDR1 is LGHNA and CDR2 is YSLEER. The CDR3 loop spans 15 amino acids. This chain's CDR3 is CASSQETTHHYGYTF. In nucleotides, the CDR3 is TGCGCCAGCAGCCAAGAAACAACCCACCACTATGGCTACACCTTC.

This clonotype was found many times. This beta chain was picked up by a library intended for alpha chains and is off target, so its count carries little meaning. This chain joins TRBV5-6 and TRBJ2-3, with D tentatively TRBD1 (6 bases). V was cut by 1 base and J by 1 base, with 10 bases left in between. CDR1 is SGHDT, CDR2 YYEEEE, per germline. The CDR3 length is 15 residues. The CDR3: CASSLWGRGTDTQYF. The CDR3 DNA reads TGTGCCAGCAGCTTGTGGGGGCGCGGCACAGATACGCAGTATTTT.

By frequency in the sample, this clonotype is medium-sized. Found in a library prepared for alpha chains, this beta chain is an off-target read, and its abundance has little meaning. The V and J genes are TRBV28 and TRBJ2-1; TRBD1 agrees at 9 bases. J was trimmed by 7 bases and V by 7 bases; bases with no gene match: 14. There are 16 residues in the CDR3. CDR1 and CDR2 (germline): MDHEN, SYDVKM. The CDR3 DNA reads as TGTGCCAGCATACCCCGGGGAAACAGGGGGCGGAATGAGCAGTTCTTC. It specifies CASIPRGNRGRNEQFF.

This clonotype is medium-sized within its sample. This beta chain is an off-target read within a library intended for alpha chains, so its frequency means little. This chain uses TRBV30 with TRBJ1-3; D is perhaps TRBD1 (5 bases). The CDR3 consists of 16 residues. The V gene's germline CDR1 is GTSNPN and CDR2 SVGIG (reference sequence). Trimming removed 1 base from V and 4 bases from J, with 17 bases in between. This CDR3 is CAWSGGAGVDGNTIYF. CDR3 DNA sequence: TGTGCCTGGAGTGGGGGTGCGGGGGTAGACGGAAACACCATATATTTT.

This clonotype occurred many times. Since the library was made to target alpha chains, this beta chain is a stray read and its abundance is not meaningful. The CDR3 sequence is CASSSDHSDTQYF. For the CDR3, the DNA is TGTGCCAGCAGCTCGGACCACTCGGATACGCAGTATTTT. This sequence joins TRBV7-2 and TRBJ2-3, with D hard to call. CDR1 and CDR2 from the germline V gene are SGHTA and FQGNSA. Trimming shortened V by 4 bases and J by 6 bases, and 11 bases separated the two germline ends. This CDR3 region has 13 residues. Filled out from reference TRBV7-2 and TRBJ2-3, the complete variable domain reads GAGVSQSPSNKVTEKGKDVELRCDPISGHTALYWYRQSLGQGLEFLIYFQGNSAPDKSGLPSDRFSAERTGGSVSTLTIQRTQQEDSAVYLCASSSDHSDTQYFGPGTRLTVL.

This clonotype was observed a handful of times. Little can be read into the size of this beta chain, an off-target read in a library designed for alpha chains. The chain uses TRBV20-1 and TRBJ2-7, with D unclear. This CDR3 is 15 amino acids long. Germline CDR1 DFQATT, CDR2 SNEGSKA (reference sequence). V lost 1 base and J 2 bases, leaving 15 bases between the germline ends. CDR3 nucleotide sequence: TGCAGTGCTAGAGTGGGTCAGTTGAATACCTACGAGCAGTACTTC. This gives the protein CSARVGQLNTYEQYF.

This clonotype qualifies as medium-sized. This beta chain was picked up by a library intended for alpha chains and is off target, so its count carries little meaning. This chain uses TRBV6-5 with TRBJ1-4; 10 bases agree with TRBD1. Trimming removed 0 bases from V and 8 bases from J; junction bases left unmatched: 3. Per the germline V gene, CDR1 is MNHEY and CDR2 is SVGAGI. The CDR3 loop spans 15 amino acids. In nucleotides, the CDR3 is TGTGCCAGCAGTTACTCGACAGGGGGCTCGGAAAAACTGTTTTTT. Translated: CASSYSTGGSEKLFF.

By frequency in the sample, this clonotype is medium-sized. Being off target in a library aimed at alpha chains, this beta chain has a size of little meaning. The chain is built from TRBV7-2 and TRBJ1-1; D ambiguous. This CDR3 spans 13 amino acids. The V and J ends lost 5 bases and 0 bases respectively, with 7 bases between them. Germline loops: CDR1 SGHTA, CDR2 FQGNSA. The CDR3 loop reads CASSPQLNTEAFF. CDR3 nucleotide sequence: TGTGCCAGCAGCCCACAGCTGAACACTGAAGCTTTCTTT.

Within the sample, this clonotype is medium-sized. For a library built for alpha chains, this beta chain is a stray read; little rests on its size. The chain links TRBV6-6 to TRBJ1-6, with TRBD1 matching over 10 bases. Germline V gene sequence: CDR1 MNHNY, CDR2 SVGAGI (reference sequence). V lost 2 bases and J lost 7; bases outside the gene matches: 2. This CDR3 has 15 residues. The CDR3 DNA reads as TGTGCCAGCAGTTACGGGACAGGGGTAAATTCACCCCTCCACTTT. This sequence encodes CASSYGTGVNSPLHF.

This clonotype was counted ten times or more. This beta chain is off target for a library built for alpha chains, so its abundance means little. The chain joins TRBV20-1 to TRBJ1-6; D uncertain. The germline gives CDR1 DFQATT, CDR2 SNEGSKA (reference sequence). V lost 0 bases, J lost 14 bases, and 17 bases lay in between. This CDR3 contains 14 residues. CDR3 in DNA: TGCAGTGCTAGAGATCCCAGTTCCCGTGCAGCCCTCCACTTT. Its translation is CSARDPSSRAALHF.

This clonotype was seen repeatedly, ten times or more. This beta chain is a stray read from a library made for alpha chains; its abundance is not meaningful. The CDR3 protein is CASSGWGSYNEQFF. The CDR3 DNA is TGTGCCAGCAGTGGGTGGGGGTCCTACAATGAGCAGTTCTTC. This chain connects TRBV6-2 or TRBV6-3 to TRBJ2-1; D could derive from TRBD1 or TRBD2 (5 bases each). This CDR3 region has 14 residues. Trimming stripped 5 bases from V and 1 base from J, with 9 bases between. Germline V lookup: CDR1 MNHEY, CDR2 SVGEGT.

There are many counts of this clonotype. Because this beta chain is a stray read in a library intended to capture alpha chains, its abundance should not be given much weight. This rearrangement joins TRBV18 to TRBJ1-5; D remains ambiguous. The CDR3 extends over 16 amino acids. Germline V CDR1 and CDR2: KGHSH, LQKENI. Trimming cost V 4 bases and J 2 bases, with 15 bases left between them. In nucleotides, the CDR3 is TGTGCCAGCTCACTAAATGGGGAAAGCGGCAATCAGCCCCAGCATTTT. Protein sequence: CASSLNGESGNQPQHF.

At least ten counts were recorded for this clonotype. The library was prepared for alpha chains; this beta chain is a stray read, so its frequency means little. The chain links TRBV6-6 to TRBJ1-5; no definite D call. Trimming pared 6 bases from V and 4 bases from J, leaving 25 bases between. Germline-derived CDR1 and CDR2 are MNHNY and SVGAGI (reference sequence). The CDR3 spans 18 residues. The DNA for the CDR3 is TGTGCCAGCAGGTCCGCTATCGTCGTGGTGGGAAAGAATCAGCCCCAGCATTTT. It yields the protein CASRSAIVVVGKNQPQHF.

This clonotype has at least ten counts. This beta chain is an off-target read within a library intended for alpha chains, so its frequency means little. The V gene is TRBV2, the J gene TRBJ1-5; D unclear. V was shortened by 4 bases and J by 3 bases, with 7 bases between the two germline ends. CDR3 length equals 13 residues. Germline assignment: CDR1 SNHLY and CDR2 FYNNEI. The CDR3 reads CASSGDFNQPQHF. In DNA form, the CDR3 reads TGTGCCAGCAGTGGGGATTTCAATCAGCCCCAGCATTTT. The whole variable domain, filled in from reference TRBV2 and TRBJ1-5, reads EPEVTQTPSHQVTQMGQEVILRCVPISNHLYFYWYRQILGQKVEFLVSFYNNEISEKSEIFDDQFSVERPDGSNFTLKIRSTKLEDSAMYFCASSGDFNQPQHFGDGTRLSIL.